This TCR beta chain was recovered during a study of brain T cells in children with intractable seizures. Sequencing was limited to surgery cases with top T cell transcript signatures in brain tissue. At least one anti-epileptic drug was given before surgery. Germline V gives CDR1 MNHEY, CDR2 SMNVEV (reference sequence). The CDR3 has 12 residues. Trimming stripped 10 bases from V and 5 bases from J, with 9 bases between. Concerning this clone: The antigen is unknown.

Study-wide results and limits: Absence of clones before surgery may stem from lower sequencing depth. Viral specificity was inferred only from CDR3 similarity; HCMV serostatus was unknown.

TCRdb keeps only in-frame clones here, not all; method: immunoSEQ multiplex PCR. The sample has under 150,000 clones, 94% seen once. V is TRBV27 and J is TRBJ1-6, with no clear D. The source of this sequence is a boy younger than two with hemimegalencephaly and intractable seizures. The sample in question was peripheral blood, obtained at surgery. CDR3 in amino acids: CATRRDNSPLHF. For the CDR3, the DNA is TGTGCCACTAGACGAGATAATTCACCCCTCCACTTT.